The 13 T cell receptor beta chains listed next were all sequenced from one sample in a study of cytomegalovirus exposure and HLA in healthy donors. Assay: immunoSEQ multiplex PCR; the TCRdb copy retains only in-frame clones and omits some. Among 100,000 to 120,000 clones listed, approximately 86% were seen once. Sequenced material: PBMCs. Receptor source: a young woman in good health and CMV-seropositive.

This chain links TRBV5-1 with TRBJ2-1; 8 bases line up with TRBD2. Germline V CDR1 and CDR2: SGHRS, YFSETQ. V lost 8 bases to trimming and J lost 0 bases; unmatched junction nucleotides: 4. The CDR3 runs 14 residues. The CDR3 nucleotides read TGCGCCAGTGCTAGCGGGCGCTCCTACAATGAGCAGTTCTTC. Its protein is CASASGRSYNEQFF.

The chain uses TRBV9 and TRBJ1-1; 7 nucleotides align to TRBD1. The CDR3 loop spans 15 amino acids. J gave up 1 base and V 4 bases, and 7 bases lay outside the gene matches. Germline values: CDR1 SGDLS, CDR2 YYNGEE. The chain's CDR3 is CASSPGRTGNTEAFF. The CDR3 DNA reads TGTGCCAGCAGCCCAGGCCGGACAGGGAACACTGAAGCTTTCTTT.

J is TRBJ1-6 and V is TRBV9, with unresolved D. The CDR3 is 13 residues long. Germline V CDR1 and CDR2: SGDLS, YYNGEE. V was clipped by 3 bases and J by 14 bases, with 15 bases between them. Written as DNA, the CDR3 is TGTGCCAGCAGCGCCCCCCCCGGGTTTTCCCTCCACTTT. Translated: CASSAPPGFSLHF.

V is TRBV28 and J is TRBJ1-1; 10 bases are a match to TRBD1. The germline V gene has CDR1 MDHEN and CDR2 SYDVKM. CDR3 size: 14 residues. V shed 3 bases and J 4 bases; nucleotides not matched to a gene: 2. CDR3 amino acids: CASSLGQGFTEAFF. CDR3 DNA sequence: TGTGCCAGCAGTTTGGGACAGGGGTTCACTGAAGCTTTCTTT.

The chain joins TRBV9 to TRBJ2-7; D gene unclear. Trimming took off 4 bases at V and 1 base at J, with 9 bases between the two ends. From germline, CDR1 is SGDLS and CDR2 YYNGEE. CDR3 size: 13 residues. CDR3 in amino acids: CASSPKVSYEQYF. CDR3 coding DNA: TGTGCCAGCAGCCCTAAAGTTTCCTACGAGCAGTACTTC.

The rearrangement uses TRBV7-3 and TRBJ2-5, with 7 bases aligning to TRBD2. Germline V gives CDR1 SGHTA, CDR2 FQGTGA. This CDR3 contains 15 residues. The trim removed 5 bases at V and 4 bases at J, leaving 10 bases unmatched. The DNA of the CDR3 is TGTGCCAGCAGCCTGGCGGGAGCGATAGGAGAGACCCAGTACTTC. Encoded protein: CASSLAGAIGETQYF.

CDR3 coding DNA: TGTGCCAGCAGTGAAGACGGGAGTGGCCAGCCCCAGCATTTT. It specifies CASSEDGSGQPQHF. The chain joins TRBV6-1 to TRBJ1-5, with D uncertain. Germline V lookup: CDR1 MNHNS, CDR2 SASEGT. This CDR3 has 14 residues. The V end was cut by 1 base, the J end by 7 bases, with 11 bases between.

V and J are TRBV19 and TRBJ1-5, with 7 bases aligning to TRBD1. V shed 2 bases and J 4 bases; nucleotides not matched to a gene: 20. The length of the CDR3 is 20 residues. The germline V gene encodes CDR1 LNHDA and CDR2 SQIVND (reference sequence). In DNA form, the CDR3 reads TGTGCCAGTAGTATAAATACCGGGACAGTAGTCTCGGTGGGGAATCAGCCCCAGCATTTT. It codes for CASSINTGTVVSVGNQPQHF.

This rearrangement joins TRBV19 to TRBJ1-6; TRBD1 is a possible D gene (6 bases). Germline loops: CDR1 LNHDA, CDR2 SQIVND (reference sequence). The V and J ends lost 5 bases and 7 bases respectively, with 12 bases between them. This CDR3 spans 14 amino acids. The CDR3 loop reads CASSSTGKNSPLHF. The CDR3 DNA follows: TGTGCCAGTAGTTCTACAGGGAAAAATTCACCCCTCCACTTT.

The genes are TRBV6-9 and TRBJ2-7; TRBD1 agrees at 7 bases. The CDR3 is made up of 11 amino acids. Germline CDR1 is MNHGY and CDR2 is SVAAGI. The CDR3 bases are TGTGCCAGCAAAAACCAGGGGGACAAGCGTGTC. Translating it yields CASKNQGDKRV.

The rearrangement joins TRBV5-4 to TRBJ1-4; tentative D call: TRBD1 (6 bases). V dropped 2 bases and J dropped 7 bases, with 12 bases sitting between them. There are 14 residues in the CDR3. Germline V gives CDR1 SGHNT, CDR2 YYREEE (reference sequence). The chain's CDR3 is CASSLQGGGEKLFF. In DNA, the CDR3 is TGTGCCAGCAGCTTACAGGGAGGGGGTGAAAAACTGTTTTTT.

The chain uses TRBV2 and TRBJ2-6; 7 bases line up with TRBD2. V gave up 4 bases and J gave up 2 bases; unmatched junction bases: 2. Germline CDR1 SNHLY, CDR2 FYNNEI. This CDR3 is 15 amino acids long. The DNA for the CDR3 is TGTGCCAGCAGTGGTGGGAGGGCTGGGGCCAACGTCCTGACTTTC. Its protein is CASSGGRAGANVLTF.

As DNA, the CDR3 is TGTGCCAGCAGCCCCGGGACAGGGGGCTTTTCGATCTATGGCTACACCTTC. It encodes CASSPGTGGFSIYGYTF. This rearrangement joins TRBV28 to TRBJ1-2; 12 nucleotides agree with TRBD1. The ends lost 6 bases at V and 4 bases at J; junction bases unmatched: 12. Germline-derived CDR1 and CDR2 are MDHEN and SYDVKM. CDR3 length: 17 amino acids.